This TCR beta chain was captured by sequencing in a study of cytomegalovirus exposure and HLA in healthy donors. Primers for the PCR totalled 60 Vbeta and 13 Jbeta. The method was immunoSEQ multiplex PCR; TCRdb's version includes in-frame clones alone and lacks a portion of them. Of about 130,000 clones listed, over 65% were seen once; the top ten hold around 2%. This CDR3 region has 13 residues. Germline CDR1 reads SNHLY; CDR2 reads FYNNEI. V dropped 2 bases and J dropped 10; count of bases not matched to a gene: 6. The source of this sequence is a female donor in good health and CMV-seropositive. Sequenced: PBMCs. The genes are TRBV2 and TRBJ1-1, with 8 bases matching TRBD1. The CDR3 reads CASSEIAGQGAFF. In DNA form, the CDR3 reads TGTGCCAGCAGTGAAATCGCTGGACAGGGAGCTTTCTTT.